This record looks at one T cell receptor beta chain sequence and its context. Its antigen is not known. The data stem from a study of T cell responses to AZD1222 COVID-19 vaccine. CDR1 is SGHRS, CDR2 YFSETQ, per germline. The CDR3 is 15 residues long. Trimming pared 0 bases from V and 3 bases from J, leaving 11 bases between. Study-wide results and limits: Most donors were white British and more were female, and clonal diversity was possibly underestimated.

Sequencing used immunoSEQ multiplex PCR; TCRdb keeps in-frame clones, though not all of them. The repertoire consists of around 140,000 clones, with around nine tenths occurring once and the leading ten covering about 1.5%. The receptor's source is an adult in good health. This sequence joins TRBV5-1 and TRBJ2-3, with a weak D call TRBD2 (7 bases). Sequences were derived from peripheral blood, sampled on day 0 of AZD1222 vaccination. The CDR3 is CASSLVRGATDTQYF. CDR3 nucleotides: TGCGCCAGCAGCTTGGTCCGGGGGGCAACAGATACGCAGTATTTT.